This TCR beta chain was sequenced during a study of blood T cell repertoires in COVID-19. Data came from immunoSEQ multiplex PCR; TCRdb stores just in-frame clones and leaves some out. The table lists around 250,000 clones, roughly 90% of them singletons. The germline gives CDR1 MNHEY, CDR2 SVGAGI. V dropped 7 bases and J dropped 9 bases, with 17 bases sitting between them. This CDR3 contains 13 residues. J is TRBJ2-3 and V is TRBV6-5; D is possibly TRBD2 (5 bases). Sequences were obtained from peripheral blood. The TCR was taken from a young man who had recovered from COVID-19. CDR3 region: CASTYGGSVTQYF. The DNA for the CDR3 is TGTGCCAGCACCTATGGCGGGTCCGTCACGCAGTATTTT.